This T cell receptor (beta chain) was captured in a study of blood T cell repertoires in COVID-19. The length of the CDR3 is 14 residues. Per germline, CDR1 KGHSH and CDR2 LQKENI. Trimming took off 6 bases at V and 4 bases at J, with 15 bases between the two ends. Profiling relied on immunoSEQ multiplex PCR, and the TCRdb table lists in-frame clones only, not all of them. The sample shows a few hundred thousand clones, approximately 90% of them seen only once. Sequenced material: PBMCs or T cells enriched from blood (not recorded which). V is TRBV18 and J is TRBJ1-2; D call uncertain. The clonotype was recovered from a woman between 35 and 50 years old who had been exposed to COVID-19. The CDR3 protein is CASSDAERIYGYTF. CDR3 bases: TGTGCCAGCTCCGACGCGGAACGGATCTATGGCTACACCTTC.